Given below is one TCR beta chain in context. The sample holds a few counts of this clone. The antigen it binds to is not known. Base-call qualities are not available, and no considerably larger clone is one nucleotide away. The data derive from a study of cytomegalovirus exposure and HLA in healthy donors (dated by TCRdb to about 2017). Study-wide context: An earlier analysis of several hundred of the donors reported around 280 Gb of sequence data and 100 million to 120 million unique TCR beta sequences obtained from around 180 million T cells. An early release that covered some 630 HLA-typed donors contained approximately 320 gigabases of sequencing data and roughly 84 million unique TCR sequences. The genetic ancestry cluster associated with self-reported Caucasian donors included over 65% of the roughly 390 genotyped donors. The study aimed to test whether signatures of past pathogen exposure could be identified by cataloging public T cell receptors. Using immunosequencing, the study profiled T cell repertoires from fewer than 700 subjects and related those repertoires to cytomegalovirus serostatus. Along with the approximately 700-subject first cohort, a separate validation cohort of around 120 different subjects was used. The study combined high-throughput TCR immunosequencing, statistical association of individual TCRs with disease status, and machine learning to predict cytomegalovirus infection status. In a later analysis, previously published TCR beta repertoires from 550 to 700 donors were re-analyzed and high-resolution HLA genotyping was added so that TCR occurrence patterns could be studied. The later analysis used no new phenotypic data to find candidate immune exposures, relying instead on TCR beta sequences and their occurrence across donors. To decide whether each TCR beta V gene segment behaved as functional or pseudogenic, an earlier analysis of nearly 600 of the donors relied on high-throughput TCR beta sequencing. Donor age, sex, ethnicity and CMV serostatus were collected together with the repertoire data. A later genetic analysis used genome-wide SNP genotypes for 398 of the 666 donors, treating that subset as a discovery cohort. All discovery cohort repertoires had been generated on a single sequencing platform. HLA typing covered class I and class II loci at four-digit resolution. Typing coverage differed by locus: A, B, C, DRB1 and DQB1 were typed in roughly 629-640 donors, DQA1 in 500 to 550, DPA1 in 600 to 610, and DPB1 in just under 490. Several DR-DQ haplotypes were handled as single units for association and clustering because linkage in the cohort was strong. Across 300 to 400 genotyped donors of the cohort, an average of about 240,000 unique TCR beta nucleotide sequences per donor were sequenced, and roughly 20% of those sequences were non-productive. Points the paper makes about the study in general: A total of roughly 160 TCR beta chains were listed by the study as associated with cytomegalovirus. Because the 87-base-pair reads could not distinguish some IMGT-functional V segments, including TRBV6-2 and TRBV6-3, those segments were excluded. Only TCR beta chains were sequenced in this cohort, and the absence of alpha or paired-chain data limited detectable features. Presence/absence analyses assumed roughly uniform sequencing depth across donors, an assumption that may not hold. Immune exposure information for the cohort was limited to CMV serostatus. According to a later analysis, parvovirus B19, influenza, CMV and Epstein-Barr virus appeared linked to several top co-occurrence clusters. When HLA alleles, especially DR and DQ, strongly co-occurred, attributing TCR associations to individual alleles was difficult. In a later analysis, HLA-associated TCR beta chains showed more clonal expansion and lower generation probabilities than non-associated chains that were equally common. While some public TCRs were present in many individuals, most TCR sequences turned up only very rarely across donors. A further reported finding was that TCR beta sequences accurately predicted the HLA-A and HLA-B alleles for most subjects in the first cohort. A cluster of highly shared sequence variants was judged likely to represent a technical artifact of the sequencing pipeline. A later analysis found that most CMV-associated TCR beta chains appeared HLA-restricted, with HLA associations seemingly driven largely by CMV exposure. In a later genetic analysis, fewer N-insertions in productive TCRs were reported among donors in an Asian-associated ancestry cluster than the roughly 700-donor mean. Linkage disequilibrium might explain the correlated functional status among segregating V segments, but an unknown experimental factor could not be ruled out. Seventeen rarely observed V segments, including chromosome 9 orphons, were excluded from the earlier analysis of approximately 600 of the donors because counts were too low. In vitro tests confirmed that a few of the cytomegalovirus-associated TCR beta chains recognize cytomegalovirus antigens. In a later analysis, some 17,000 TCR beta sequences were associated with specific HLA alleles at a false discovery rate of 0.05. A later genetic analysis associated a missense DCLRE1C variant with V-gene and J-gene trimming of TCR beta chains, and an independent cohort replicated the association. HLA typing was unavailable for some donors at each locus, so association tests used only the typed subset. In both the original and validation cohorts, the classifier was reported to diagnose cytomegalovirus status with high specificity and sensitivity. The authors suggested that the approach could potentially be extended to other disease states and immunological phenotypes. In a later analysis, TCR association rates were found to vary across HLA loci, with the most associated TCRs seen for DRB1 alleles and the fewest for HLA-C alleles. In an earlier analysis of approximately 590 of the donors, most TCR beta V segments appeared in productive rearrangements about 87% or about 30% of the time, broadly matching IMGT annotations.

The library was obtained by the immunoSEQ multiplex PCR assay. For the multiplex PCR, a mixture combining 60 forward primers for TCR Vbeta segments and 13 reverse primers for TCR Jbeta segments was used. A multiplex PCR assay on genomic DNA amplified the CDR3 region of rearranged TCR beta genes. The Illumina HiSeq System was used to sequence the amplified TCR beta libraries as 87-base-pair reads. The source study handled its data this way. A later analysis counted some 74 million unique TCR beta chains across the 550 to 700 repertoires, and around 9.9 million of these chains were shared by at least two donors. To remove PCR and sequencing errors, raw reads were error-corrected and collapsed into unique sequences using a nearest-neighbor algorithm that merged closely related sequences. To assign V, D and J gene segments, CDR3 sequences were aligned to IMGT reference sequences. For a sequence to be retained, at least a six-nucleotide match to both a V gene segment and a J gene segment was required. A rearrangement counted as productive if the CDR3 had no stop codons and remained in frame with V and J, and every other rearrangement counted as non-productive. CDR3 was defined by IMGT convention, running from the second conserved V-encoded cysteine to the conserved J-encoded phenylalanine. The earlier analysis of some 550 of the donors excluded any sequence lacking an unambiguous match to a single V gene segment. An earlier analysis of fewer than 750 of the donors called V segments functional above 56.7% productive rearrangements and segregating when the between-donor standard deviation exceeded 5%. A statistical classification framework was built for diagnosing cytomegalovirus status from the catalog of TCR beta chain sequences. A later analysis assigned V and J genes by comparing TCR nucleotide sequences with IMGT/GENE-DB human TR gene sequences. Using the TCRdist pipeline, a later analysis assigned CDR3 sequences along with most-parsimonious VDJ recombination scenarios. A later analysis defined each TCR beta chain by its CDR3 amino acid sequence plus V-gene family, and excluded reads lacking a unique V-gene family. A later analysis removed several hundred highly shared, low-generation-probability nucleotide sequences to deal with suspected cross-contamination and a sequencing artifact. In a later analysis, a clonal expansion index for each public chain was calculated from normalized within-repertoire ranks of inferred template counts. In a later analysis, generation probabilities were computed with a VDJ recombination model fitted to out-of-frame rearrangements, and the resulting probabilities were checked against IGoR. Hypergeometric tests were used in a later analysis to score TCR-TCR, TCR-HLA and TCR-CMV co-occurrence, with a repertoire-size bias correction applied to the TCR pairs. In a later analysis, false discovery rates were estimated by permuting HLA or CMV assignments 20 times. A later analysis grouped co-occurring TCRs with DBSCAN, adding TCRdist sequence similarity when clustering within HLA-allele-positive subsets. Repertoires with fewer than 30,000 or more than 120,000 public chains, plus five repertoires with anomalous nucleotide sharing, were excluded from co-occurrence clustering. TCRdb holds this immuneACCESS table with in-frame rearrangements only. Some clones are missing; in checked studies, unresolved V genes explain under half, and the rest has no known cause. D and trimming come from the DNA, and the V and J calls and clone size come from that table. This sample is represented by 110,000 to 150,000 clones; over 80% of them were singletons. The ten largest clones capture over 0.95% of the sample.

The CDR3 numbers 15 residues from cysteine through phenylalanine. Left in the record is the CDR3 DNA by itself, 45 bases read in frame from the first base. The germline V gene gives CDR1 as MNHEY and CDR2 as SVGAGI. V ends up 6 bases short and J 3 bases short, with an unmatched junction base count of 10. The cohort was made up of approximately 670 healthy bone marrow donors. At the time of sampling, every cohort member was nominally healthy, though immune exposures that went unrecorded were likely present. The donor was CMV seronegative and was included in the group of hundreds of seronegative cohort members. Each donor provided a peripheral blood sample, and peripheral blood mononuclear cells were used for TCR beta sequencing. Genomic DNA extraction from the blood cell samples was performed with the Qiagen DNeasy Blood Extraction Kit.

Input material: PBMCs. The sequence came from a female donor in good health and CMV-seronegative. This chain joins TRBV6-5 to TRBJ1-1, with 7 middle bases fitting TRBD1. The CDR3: CASSRGLDRDTEAFF. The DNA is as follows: TGTGCCAGCAGCCGGGGCTTAGACAGGGACACTGAAGCTTTCTTT.